The 30 T cell receptor beta chains reported below all come from one sample, sequenced in a study of blood T cell repertoires in COVID-19. The table came from immunoSEQ multiplex PCR; TCRdb's copy has only in-frame clones and leaves some out. The data contain over 200,000 clones, about four fifths of them singletons. Sequenced sample: peripheral blood. The receptors originated from a man aged 50 or older with active or convalescent COVID-19.

This clone came up once. This chain uses TRBV9 with TRBJ2-3; weak D call: TRBD1 (6 bases). This CDR3 is built from 16 residues. Trimming took 3 bases from V and 2 from J, leaving 16 bases between them. The germline V gene encodes CDR1 SGDLS and CDR2 YYNGEE. Written as DNA, the CDR3 is TGTGCCAGCAGCGCCCTCCGGGACACGTACACAGATACGCAGTATTTT. It translates to CASSALRDTYTDTQYF.

The gene calls are TRBV29-1 and TRBJ1-3, with no clear D. The V and J ends lost 3 bases and 4 bases respectively, with 4 bases between them. This CDR3 is built from 11 residues. In germline, CDR1 is SQVTM, CDR2 ANQGSEA. CDR3 in DNA: TGCAGCGTTGACAGGGGAAACACCATATATTTT. This codes for CSVDRGNTIYF.

The V call is TRBV19, the J call TRBJ1-2; 10 nucleotides agree with TRBD1. Germline trimming cut 5 bases from V and 4 bases from J; bases unmatched to any gene: 10. The CDR3 covers 16 residues. Germline V gene lookup returns CDR1 LNHDA and CDR2 SQIVND (reference sequence). The DNA for the CDR3 is TGTGCCAGTAGTTTGGGACAGGGGCCCTCTCCCTATGGCTACACCTTC. Its translation: CASSLGQGPSPYGYTF. The variable domain in full, completed from reference TRBV19 and TRBJ1-2, reads DGGITQSPKYLFRKEGQNVTLSCEQNLNHDAMYWYRQDPGQGLRLIYYSQIVNDFQKGDIAEGYSVSREKKESFPLTVTSAQKNPTAFYLCASSLGQGPSPYGYTFGSGTRLTVV.

This sequence joins TRBV6-2 or TRBV6-3 and TRBJ1-5, with unresolved D. The V and J ends lost 5 bases and 6 bases respectively, with 8 bases between them. Germline-derived CDR1 and CDR2 are MNHEY and SVGEGT. The CDR3 length is 12 residues. In DNA, the CDR3 is TGTGCCAGCAGTCCGCGATTTCAGCCCCAGCATTTT. This translates into CASSPRFQPQHF.

The V gene is TRBV5-4, the J gene TRBJ1-2, with TRBD1 matching over 8 bases. The trim removed 2 bases at V and 8 bases at J, leaving 11 bases unmatched. The CDR3 sequence is 15 residues long. Germline assignment: CDR1 SGHNT and CDR2 YYREEE (reference sequence). Written as DNA, the CDR3 is TGTGCCAGCAGCTTCGGACAGGGTTTAGCTAGGGGCTACACCTTC. The encoded protein is CASSFGQGLARGYTF.

The rearrangement uses TRBV6-5 and TRBJ2-2; D perhaps matches TRBD2 (5 bases). The germline gives CDR1 MNHEY, CDR2 SVGAGI. CDR3 length: 13 residues. V lost 2 bases to trimming and J lost 6 bases, with 7 bases between them. In DNA, the CDR3 is TGTGCCAGCAGTTACCGCGGGTCCGGGGAGCTGTTTTTT. Translation gives CASSYRGSGELFF.

The chain carries TRBV19 and TRBJ2-3; 7 bases agree with TRBD1. The germline V gene has CDR1 LNHDA and CDR2 SQIVND (reference sequence). CDR3 length: 17 amino acids. J lost 2 bases, V lost 6 bases, and 14 bases had no gene match. The CDR3 protein is CASSLRGRTGPTDTQYF. CDR3 DNA: TGTGCCAGTAGCCTCAGAGGCCGGACAGGACCCACAGATACGCAGTATTTT.

This rearrangement joins TRBV5-1 to TRBJ2-1; D is unclear. This CDR3 is built from 13 residues. Germline loops: CDR1 SGHRS, CDR2 YFSETQ. V was cut by 0 bases and J by 4 bases, with 5 bases left in between. The CDR3 region is CASSLGQYNEQFF. In DNA form, the CDR3 reads TGCGCCAGCAGCTTGGGTCAGTACAATGAGCAGTTCTTC.

The genes are TRBV27 and TRBJ2-7; 12 bases agree with TRBD1. Germline-derived CDR1 and CDR2 are MNHEY and SMNVEV (reference sequence). Trimming took 6 bases from V and 4 from J; bases not matched to a gene: 10. This CDR3 spans 16 amino acids. CDR3 DNA: TGTGCCAGCAGCCCATGGGGGGGACAGGGGGCTTACGAGCAGTACTTC. Its protein is CASSPWGGQGAYEQYF.

The V and J genes are TRBV28 and TRBJ1-2; D is possibly TRBD1 (5 bases). This CDR3 has 13 amino acids. Trimming shortened V by 2 bases and J by 9 bases, and 13 bases separated the two germline ends. Per the germline V gene, CDR1 is MDHEN and CDR2 is SYDVKM. The CDR3 loop reads CASSLAQGRSYTF. Here the CDR3 DNA reads TGTGCCAGCAGTTTAGCCCAGGGAAGAAGCTACACCTTC.

J is TRBJ2-1 and V is TRBV5-1; D uncertain. CDR3 length: 12 amino acids. Trimming took off 0 bases at V and 8 bases at J, with 6 bases between the two ends. Germline V gene sequence: CDR1 SGHRS, CDR2 YFSETQ. CDR3 loop: CASSLVGDEQFF. As DNA, the CDR3 is TGCGCCAGCAGCTTGGTAGGAGATGAGCAGTTCTTC. Based on the CDR3 plus reference TRBV5-1 and TRBJ2-1, the full variable domain is KAGVTQTPRYLIKTRGQQVTLSCSPISGHRSVSWYQQTPGQGLQFLFEYFSETQRNKGNFPGRFSGRQFSNSRSEMNVSTLELGDSALYLCASSLVGDEQFFGPGTRLTVL.

The chain has TRBV3-1 (or the pseudogene TRBV3-2) and TRBJ2-7, with 7 nucleotides matching TRBD1. Germline V gives CDR1 LGHDT, CDR2 YNNKEL (reference sequence). The CDR3 totals 13 residues. Losses at the gene ends were 3 bases for V and 3 bases for J; bases not matched to a gene: 2. CDR3 sequence: CASSHRQGYEQYF. CDR3 in DNA: TGTGCCAGCAGCCACAGACAGGGCTACGAGCAGTACTTC.

This clone was observed a few times. The gene calls are TRBV6-5 and TRBJ1-2; maybe TRBD1 (5 bases). The V end was cut by 8 bases, the J end by 0 bases, with 16 bases between. The CDR3 has 15 residues. The V gene's germline CDR1 is MNHEY and CDR2 SVGAGI. CDR3 region: CASPPLGGANYGYTF. For the CDR3, the DNA is TGTGCCAGCCCACCCCTGGGGGGAGCTAACTATGGCTACACCTTC.

The gene calls are TRBV7-8 and TRBJ2-7, with TRBD1 as a possible D gene (5 bases). CDR3 size: 15 residues. V was pared by 2 bases and J by 3 bases, with 14 bases between. Germline V gene data show CDR1 as SGHVS and CDR2 as FQNEAQ. The CDR3 spells CASSLRGRGNYEQYF. CDR3 DNA sequence: TGTGCCAGCAGCTTACGAGGTAGGGGCAACTACGAGCAGTACTTC.

The chain is built from TRBV5-1 and TRBJ2-7; 9 nucleotides align to TRBD2. Trimming cost V 3 bases and J 3 bases; bases outside gene matches: 4. The CDR3 sequence is 14 residues long. CDR1 is SGHRS and CDR2 is YFSETQ in the germline V gene. The CDR3 is CASSWTSVIYEQYF. The CDR3 DNA reads TGCGCCAGCAGCTGGACTAGCGTGATCTACGAGCAGTACTTC.

This clone was observed a few times. This chain connects TRBV3-1 (or the pseudogene TRBV3-2) to TRBJ2-5; 7 nucleotides align to TRBD1. V lost 0 bases and J lost 5; bases outside the gene matches: 6. This CDR3 has 15 amino acids. The germline V gene has CDR1 LGHDT and CDR2 YNNKEL (reference sequence). CDR3 coding DNA: TGTGCCAGCAGCCAAGACCGGACAGGAAGGGAGACCCAGTACTTC. Amino acid sequence: CASSQDRTGRETQYF.

The V gene is TRBV3-1 (or the pseudogene TRBV3-2), the J gene TRBJ1-4, with a tentative D call TRBD1 (6 bases). Trimming left V 3 bases short and J 6 bases short, with 14 bases between. CDR3 length: 15 amino acids. CDR1 and CDR2 from the germline V gene are LGHDT and YNNKEL (reference sequence). CDR3 in amino acids: CASSQAGRGDEKLFF. The CDR3 DNA reads as TGTGCCAGCAGCCAGGCGGGCAGGGGCGATGAAAAACTGTTTTTT.

This clone came up a few times. The V call is TRBV7-2, the J call TRBJ1-5; possible D gene TRBD1, 6 bases. V was trimmed by 5 bases and J by 6 bases, leaving 17 bases between them. Germline V lookup: CDR1 SGHTA, CDR2 FQGNSA. This CDR3 contains 15 residues. The CDR3 protein is CASSPRQGMGQPQHF. CDR3 nucleotide sequence: TGTGCCAGCAGCCCTCGGCAGGGGATGGGTCAGCCCCAGCATTTT.

This chain links TRBV7-9 with TRBJ2-1; 8 positions match TRBD1. The V gene end was trimmed by 5 bases and the J gene end by 4 bases; junction bases not matched to a gene: 10. The CDR3 is made up of 16 amino acids. The V gene's germline CDR1 is SEHNR and CDR2 FQNEAQ (reference sequence). CDR3 bases: TGTGCCAGCAGCAGCCGGCGGACAGGGATTTACAATGAGCAGTTCTTC. It yields the protein CASSSRRTGIYNEQFF.

The rearrangement links TRBV30 to TRBJ1-6, with TRBD1 identical over 8 bases. V lost 7 bases and J lost 5; bases outside the gene matches: 4. The CDR3 is 13 amino acids. Germline CDR1 GTSNPN, CDR2 SVGIG (reference sequence). The DNA of the CDR3 is TGTGCCTACACAGGGGGAAATAATTCACCCCTCCACTTT. Translating it yields CAYTGGNNSPLHF.

The rearrangement links TRBV2 to TRBJ1-4; 9 bases fit TRBD1. This CDR3 contains 14 residues. Germline CDR1 and CDR2: SNHLY and FYNNEI. The trim removed 7 bases at V and 7 bases at J, leaving 7 bases unmatched. Written as DNA, the CDR3 is TGTGCCAGCACCCTACAGGGGGCTGGTGAAAAACTGTTTTTT. It codes for CASTLQGAGEKLFF.

The chain links TRBV6-2 or TRBV6-3 to TRBJ2-4, with a possible D match to TRBD1 (5 bases). This CDR3 spans 12 amino acids. Germline V gives CDR1 MNHEY, CDR2 SVGEGT. Trimming left V 2 bases short and J 12 bases short, with 11 bases between. The chain's CDR3 is CASSYRQGGQYF. CDR3 bases: TGTGCCAGCAGTTACCGGCAGGGTGGTCAGTACTTC.

The rearrangement joins TRBV7-8 to TRBJ1-5, with a weak D call TRBD1 (5 bases). CDR1 and CDR2 from the germline V gene are SGHVS and FQNEAQ. This CDR3 region has 16 residues. V shed 5 bases and J shed 2 bases, with 16 bases lying between them. CDR3 sequence: CASSKMEGMGNQPQHF. CDR3 DNA: TGTGCCAGCAGCAAAATGGAGGGGATGGGCAATCAGCCCCAGCATTTT.

The DNA for the CDR3 is TGTGCCAGTAGTACCCTGGGGGGGCCCGGGGGGAGCAATCAGCCCCAGCATTTT. It translates to CASSTLGGPGGSNQPQHF. The chain employs TRBV19 and TRBJ1-5; a possible D gene is TRBD1 (6 bases). The CDR3 has 18 residues. The germline V and J ends were trimmed by 4 bases and 1 base, with 20 bases remaining between them. Germline V lookup: CDR1 LNHDA, CDR2 SQIVND (reference sequence).

V and J are TRBV7-6 and TRBJ1-5, with 9 bases matching TRBD1. CDR3 length: 16 residues. Germline assignment: CDR1 SGHVS and CDR2 FNYEAQ. Trimming cost V 1 base and J 1 base; bases outside gene matches: 2. The chain's CDR3 is CASSLGTGASNQPQHF. The DNA for the CDR3 is TGTGCCAGCAGCTTAGGGACAGGGGCGAGCAATCAGCCCCAGCATTTT.

The V and J genes are TRBV6-6 and TRBJ2-3; TRBD2 matches at 7 bases. This CDR3 is 14 amino acids long. V lost 6 bases, J lost 3 bases, and 6 bases stayed unmatched. Germline lookup yields CDR1 MNHNY and CDR2 SVGAGI (reference sequence). CDR3 bases: TGTGCCAGCAGCCGGGGGGTGCGGACAGATACGCAGTATTTT. This translates into CASSRGVRTDTQYF.

This clone has just a few counts. V gene TRBV19 combines with J gene TRBJ2-6; D not resolved. The germline CDR1 and CDR2 sequences are LNHDA and SQIVND (reference sequence). Trimming stripped 1 base from V and 2 bases from J, with 12 bases between. The CDR3 runs 17 residues. Written as DNA, the CDR3 is TGTGCCAGTAGTATAGGTGCTTTAGTGCCTGGGGCCAACGTCCTGACTTTC. This gives the protein CASSIGALVPGANVLTF.

The chain combines TRBV28 with TRBJ2-1; D remains ambiguous. This CDR3 region has 12 residues. Germline lookup yields CDR1 MDHEN and CDR2 SYDVKM. Trimming took 4 bases from V and 6 from J, leaving 7 bases between them. CDR3 residues: CASSSPVNEQFF. In nucleotides, the CDR3 is TGTGCCAGCAGTTCCCCTGTCAATGAGCAGTTCTTC. The full variable domain, in which reference TRBV28 and TRBJ2-1 provide the parts outside the CDR3, is DVKVTQSSRYLVKRTGEKVFLECVQDMDHENMFWYRQDPGLGLRLIYFSYDVKMKEKGDIPEGYSVSREKKERFSLILESASTNQTSMYLCASSSPVNEQFFGPGTRLTVL.

The chain couples TRBV14 to TRBJ2-7; D is perhaps TRBD1 (5 bases). CDR3 size: 11 residues. Trimming stripped 2 bases from V and 7 bases from J, with 6 bases between. Germline V gene sequence: CDR1 SGHDN, CDR2 FVKESK. CDR3 nucleotides: TGTGCCAGCAGCCAACGGACAGAGCAGTACTTC. Translation gives CASSQRTEQYF.

This clone was recorded only once. V and J are TRBV5-1 and TRBJ1-5; D may be TRBD1 (5 bases). Germline loops: CDR1 SGHRS, CDR2 YFSETQ. CDR3 length equals 16 residues. Trimming cost V 1 base and J 0 bases, with 11 bases left between them. This chain's CDR3 is CASSLSDSNSNQPQHF. The CDR3 DNA sequence: TGCGCCAGCAGCTTGTCCGACAGCAATAGCAATCAGCCCCAGCATTTT.